This entry lists 27 T cell receptor beta chains sequenced from one sample in a study of CD8 T cells in Susac syndrome. With random hexamers, roughly 0.5 to 1 ug RNA was reverse transcribed. TCRdb processed the immunoSEQ multiplex PCR reads anew with MiXCR; each CDR3 protein has one entry. This repertoire shows about 150,000 distinct CDR3 sequences, roughly 94% found once; its top ten account for 0.21%. Source material: CD8+ T cells from PBMCs. The receptors were gathered from a human donor with multiple sclerosis.

This chain joins TRBV29-1 and TRBJ1-1, with 9 bases lining up with TRBD1. The CDR3 loop spans 13 amino acids. Germline V lookup: CDR1 SQVTM, CDR2 ANQGSEA. Trimming cost V 7 bases and J 4 bases; bases outside gene matches: 7. The CDR3 reads CSAADRGGTEAFF. The CDR3 nucleotides read TGCAGCGCCGCGGACAGGGGTGGCACTGAAGCTTTCTTT.

The rearrangement links TRBV29-1 to TRBJ1-3; tentatively, D is TRBD1 (6 bases). CDR3 length equals 14 residues. Trimming left V 6 bases short and J 0 bases short, with 12 bases between. Germline V CDR1 and CDR2: SQVTM, ANQGSEA. The CDR3 bases are TGCAGCGTGGTAGACAGGAGCTCTGGAAACACCATATATTTT. It specifies CSVVDRSSGNTIYF. Looking up the rest from reference TRBV29-1 and TRBJ1-3 gives the full variable domain: SAVISQKPSRDICQRGTSLTIQCQVDSQVTMMFWYRQQPGQSLTLIATANQGSEATYESGFVIDKFPISRPNLTFSTLTVSNMSPEDSSIYLCSVVDRSSGNTIYFGEGSWLTVV.

This clonotype was seen a single time. The J gene is TRBJ2-7, the V gene TRBV7-6; no reliable D call. The CDR3 covers 14 residues. Deletions cut 1 base from V and 4 bases from J, with 11 bases between. Germline CDR1 and CDR2: SGHVS and FNYEAQ. CDR3 region: CASSLGAESYEQYF. CDR3 nucleotide sequence: TGTGCCAGCAGCTTAGGGGCAGAATCTTACGAGCAGTACTTC.

The chain combines TRBV7-9 with TRBJ1-1; perhaps TRBD1 as D (6 bases). Trimming cost V 4 bases and J 4 bases, with 13 bases left between them. This CDR3 is 14 amino acids long. Germline V lookup: CDR1 SEHNR, CDR2 FQNEAQ (reference sequence). The CDR3 DNA reads TGTGCCAGCAGCTCGGACAGCCTAGGCACTGAAGCTTTCTTT. Protein product: CASSSDSLGTEAFF.

CDR3 protein: CASSLTSGVISGANVLTF. The CDR3 nucleotides read TGTGCCAGCAGTTTAACTAGCGGGGTTATCTCTGGGGCCAACGTCCTGACTTTC. The chain has TRBV27 and TRBJ2-6; 10 positions agree with TRBD2. CDR1 and CDR2 (germline): MNHEY, SMNVEV (reference sequence). The CDR3 has 18 residues. The V segment lost 2 bases and the J segment 0 bases; nucleotides outside the gene matches: 4.

V is TRBV13 and J is TRBJ1-6, with 7 bases that match TRBD1. There are 14 residues in the CDR3. Germline CDR1 is PRHDT and CDR2 is FYEKMQ (reference sequence). V lost 5 bases and J lost 15; bases outside the gene matches: 13. The CDR3 DNA reads TGTGCCAGCAGCGCCCGGGCAGGGGGTCCTAACCTCCACTTT. Translation: CASSARAGGPNLHF.

This chain connects TRBV19 to TRBJ1-6; TRBD1 aligns across 8 bases. The CDR3 spans 14 residues. Germline V lookup: CDR1 LNHDA, CDR2 SQIVND (reference sequence). V shed 5 bases, J shed 7 bases, and the junction held 4 bases outside the gene matches. CDR3 region: CASSSTGENSPLHF. CDR3 bases: TGTGCCAGTAGTTCGACAGGGGAAAATTCACCCCTCCACTTT.

The chain joins TRBV7-9 to TRBJ2-7; possibly TRBD1 for D (5 bases). CDR1 and CDR2 (germline): SEHNR, FQNEAQ (reference sequence). CDR3 size: 13 residues. Trimming shortened V by 5 bases and J by 4 bases, and 12 bases separated the two germline ends. The CDR3 sequence: CASSPRQRYEQYF. CDR3 bases: TGTGCCAGCAGCCCCAGACAGAGATACGAGCAGTACTTC.

The CDR3 DNA reads as TGTGCCAGCAGGGGCGGGCGGGGAATACAGTACTTC. It codes for CASRGGRGIQYF. The chain employs TRBV6-5 and TRBJ2-7, with D perhaps matching TRBD2 (6 bases). Germline loops: CDR1 MNHEY, CDR2 SVGAGI. This CDR3 is 12 amino acids long. The V gene lost 6 bases and the J gene lost 10 bases, with 16 bases spanning the gap.

The table lists this clonotype with a count of one. The genes are TRBV4-3 and TRBJ2-4; TRBD2 matches 7 bases. The V segment lost 1 base and the J segment 7 bases; nucleotides outside the gene matches: 10. Germline-derived CDR1 and CDR2 are LGHNA and YSLEER. The CDR3 consists of 16 residues. CDR3 amino acids: CASSQVVGREGNIQYF. The CDR3 nucleotides read TGCGCCAGCAGCCAAGTAGTAGGAAGGGAGGGGAACATTCAGTACTTC.

V usage is TRBV29-1 and J usage is TRBJ1-1, with D unresolved. Germline CDR1 and CDR2: SQVTM and ANQGSEA. The V and J ends lost 5 bases and 6 bases respectively, with 10 bases between them. The CDR3 extends over 11 amino acids. The DNA of the CDR3 is TGCAGCGTTTACGGAGGCGCTGAAGCTTTCTTT. This codes for CSVYGGAEAFF.

The chain uses TRBV9 and TRBJ2-1, with D uncertain. Germline V gene sequence: CDR1 SGDLS, CDR2 YYNGEE. The CDR3 extends over 14 amino acids. Trimming shortened V by 0 bases and J by 7 bases, and 11 bases separated the two germline ends. CDR3 coding DNA: TGTGCCAGCAGCGTAGTTGGACGGAGAAATGAGCAGTTCTTC. Translated, it gives CASSVVGRRNEQFF.

V usage is TRBV30 and J usage is TRBJ1-2; 9 bases align to TRBD1. The germline V gene has CDR1 GTSNPN and CDR2 SVGIG (reference sequence). There are 13 residues in the CDR3. Losses at the gene ends were 7 bases for V and 4 bases for J; bases not matched to a gene: 7. CDR3 sequence (DNA): TGTGCCTCGGGACAGGGAGGGACCTATGGCTACACCTTC. Translated, it gives CASGQGGTYGYTF.

This chain connects TRBV28 to TRBJ2-7; D not certain. Trimming removed 8 bases from V and 1 base from J, with 12 bases in between. Germline CDR1 reads MDHEN; CDR2 reads SYDVKM. This CDR3 comprises 13 residues. CDR3 nucleotide sequence: TGTGCCAGCCGGAAGGAGAATTCCTACGAGCAGTACTTC. Translated, it gives CASRKENSYEQYF.

A single count supports this clonotype. The rearrangement joins TRBV27 to TRBJ2-7; D possibly corresponds to TRBD1 (5 bases). The CDR3 has 12 amino acids. Germline V gene sequence: CDR1 MNHEY, CDR2 SMNVEV (reference sequence). Trimming took off 5 bases at V and 9 bases at J, with 14 bases between the two ends. The CDR3 loop is CASSTPRARQYF. Here the CDR3 DNA reads TGTGCCAGCAGTACCCCCAGGGCCCGGCAGTACTTC.

The chain employs TRBV20-1 and TRBJ2-1, with 8 positions matching TRBD1. V trimming: 0 bases; J trimming: 4 bases; junction bases outside the gene matches: 2. The CDR3 spans 14 residues. Germline V gene data show CDR1 as DFQATT and CDR2 as SNEGSKA (reference sequence). The CDR3 spells CSARDGDRYNEQFF. Written as DNA, the CDR3 is TGCAGTGCTAGAGACGGGGACAGGTACAATGAGCAGTTCTTC.

The chain carries TRBV5-6 and TRBJ2-1; no clear D gene. Looked up from germline, CDR1 is SGHDT and CDR2 is YYEEEE. This CDR3 has 11 amino acids. Trimming took off 1 base at V and 10 bases at J, with 6 bases between the two ends. This CDR3 is CASSLLREQFF. DNA of the CDR3: TGTGCCAGCAGCTTGCTGCGCGAGCAGTTCTTC.

A word on this clonotype: The junction differs from germline at one of its ends, possibly a read error. This chain links TRBV2 with TRBJ1-1; no firm D call. This CDR3 is 11 amino acids long. Germline V gene sequence: CDR1 SNHLY, CDR2 FYNNEI. CDR3 sequence: CASREGTEAFF. CDR3 coding DNA: TGTGCCAGCAGGGAAGGGACTGAAGCTTTCTTT. Complete variable domain (other parts from reference TRBV2 and TRBJ1-1): EPEVTQTPSHQVTQMGQEVILRCVPISNHLYFYWYRQILGQKVEFLVSFYNNEISEKSEIFDDQFSVERPDGSNFTLKIRSTKLEDSAMYFCASREGTEAFFGQGTRLTVV.

This clonotype was found once. The chain recombines TRBV4-1 with TRBJ2-7; 14 nucleotides match TRBD2. Germline V gene lookup returns CDR1 MGHRA and CDR2 YSYEKL. This CDR3 is 16 amino acids long. The ends lost 2 bases at V and 5 bases at J; junction bases unmatched: 5. CDR3 sequence (DNA): TGCGCCAGCAGCCAACCGACTAGCGGGGGGGCAAACGAGCAGTACTTC. Its translation is CASSQPTSGGANEQYF.

V gene TRBV20-1 combines with J gene TRBJ2-7, with 9 bases fitting TRBD1. Germline loops: CDR1 DFQATT, CDR2 SNEGSKA (reference sequence). V lost 0 bases and J lost 3; bases outside the gene matches: 6. The CDR3 loop spans 15 amino acids. The CDR3 nucleotides are TGCAGTGCTAGAGACGGGACAGGGACCATCTACGAGCAGTACTTC. Its protein product is CSARDGTGTIYEQYF.

The chain has TRBV6-4 and TRBJ2-3; TRBD2 matches at 7 bases. This CDR3 has 14 amino acids. Trimming took 3 bases from V and 2 from J; bases not matched to a gene: 2. Looked up from germline, CDR1 is MRHNA and CDR2 is SNTAGT. The CDR3 DNA reads as TGTGCCAGCAGTGAACGGGGGGACACAGATACGCAGTATTTT. It yields the protein CASSERGDTDTQYF.

The chain uses TRBV6-1 and TRBJ1-5; 9 bases match TRBD1. The CDR3 length is 14 residues. Germline CDR1 is MNHNS and CDR2 is SASEGT. The V gene end was trimmed by 8 bases and the J gene end by 5 bases; junction bases not matched to a gene: 7. The chain's CDR3 is CASGDRERDQPQHF. The CDR3, as DNA: TGTGCCAGCGGGGACAGGGAGAGGGATCAGCCCCAGCATTTT.

J is TRBJ2-1 and V is TRBV12-3 or TRBV12-4; the D gene is possibly TRBD2 (6 bases). Trimming left V 5 bases short and J 6 bases short, with 14 bases between. This CDR3 contains 14 residues. The CDR3 here is CASSLSRLVNEQFF. The CDR3 region has the DNA TGTGCCAGCAGTCTCTCCCGACTAGTCAATGAGCAGTTCTTC.

The chain combines TRBV28 with TRBJ2-3, with TRBD2 identical over 8 bases. This CDR3 has 15 amino acids. Germline V gene data show CDR1 as MDHEN and CDR2 as SYDVKM. J was trimmed by 4 bases and V by 3 bases; bases with no gene match: 6. The CDR3 nucleotides read TGTGCCAGCAGTTTTGGGCGGGGGGCAGCAGATACGCAGTATTTT. Amino acids: CASSFGRGAADTQYF.

This chain joins TRBV7-9 and TRBJ2-7; TRBD1 matches at 8 bases. Trimming took 5 bases from V and 6 from J; bases not matched to a gene: 6. Germline V CDR1 and CDR2: SEHNR, FQNEAQ (reference sequence). This CDR3 region has 13 residues. CDR3 sequence (DNA): TGTGCCAGCAGCGGCGACAGGGGCCCCGAGCAGTACTTC. Translating gives CASSGDRGPEQYF.

This clonotype was seen only once. This sequence joins TRBV6-6 and TRBJ2-7; D is uncertain. Germline values: CDR1 MNHNY, CDR2 SVGAGI (reference sequence). The CDR3 spans 11 residues. The ends were cut back, 7 bases at V and 5 bases at J, with 9 bases in the middle. In DNA form, the CDR3 reads TGTGCCAGCACCTCGGGTGACGAGCAGTACTTC. Its protein is CASTSGDEQYF.

The genes are TRBV7-6 and TRBJ2-2, with D possibly being TRBD1 (6 bases). This CDR3 has 17 amino acids. Germline V lookup: CDR1 SGHVS, CDR2 FNYEAQ. V was cut by 3 bases and J by 2 bases, with 16 bases left in between. The CDR3 nucleotides read TGTGCCAGCAGCTTCTTAAGCCGACAGGAAAACACCGGGGAGCTGTTTTTT. Amino acid sequence: CASSFLSRQENTGELFF.